These 22 T cell receptor beta chains originate from one sample sequenced in a study of human T cells and chemical hapten exposure (dated by TCRdb to the early 2020s). Interpreted using the paper, the time point label stands for: patch test 2, 6 weeks after DPC sensitization. This specimen's treatment or condition label, interpreted: therapeutic diphenylcyclopropenone sensitization with weekly scalp DPC. Receptors were amplified or captured by RACE. TCRdb lists the instrument as NextSeq 500. TCRdb took the public reads, trimmed them with fastp at Q25, ran MiXCR for clone calling and kept in-frame beta chains. Rows are combined by CDR3 protein, so each entry shows the most common genes and DNA. The sample table contains approximately 87,000 distinct CDR3 sequences; only one count was recorded for about 10% of them. Together, the top ten hold approximately 3.4% of the sample. The sequences come from whole blood, collected in connection with sensitization to the hapten diphenylcyclopropenone (DPC). The receptors were sampled from a woman between 40 and 55 years old with alopecia areata. Some clones in this sample may be carry-over from other donors' samples.

Only a few counts were recorded for this clonotype. The chain employs TRBV20-1 and TRBJ2-7; 10 bases line up with TRBD2. The CDR3 loop spans 15 amino acids. The J segment lost 4 bases and the V segment lost 4 bases, leaving 10 bases of the junction unmatched. Germline V lookup: CDR1 DFQATT, CDR2 SNEGSKA (reference sequence). The CDR3 protein is CSANHRASGSYEQYF. The CDR3 nucleotides read TGCAGTGCTAACCACCGGGCTAGCGGGAGTTACGAGCAGTACTTC.

V and J are TRBV6-2 or TRBV6-3 and TRBJ2-5, with D tentatively TRBD2 (5 bases). This CDR3 region has 14 residues. The V and J ends lost 5 bases and 4 bases respectively, with 14 bases between them. The V gene's germline CDR1 is MNHEY and CDR2 SVGEGT. The CDR3 DNA reads TGTGCCAGCAGTACCCCCCTCCGGGGAGAGACCCAGTACTTC. Amino acids: CASSTPLRGETQYF.

Many counts were recorded for this clonotype. CDR3 protein: CASTWGQGLHEQFF. The CDR3 coding sequence is TGTGCCAGCACTTGGGGGCAGGGTTTGCATGAGCAGTTCTTC. The J gene is TRBJ2-1, the V gene TRBV7-9; the D gene is possibly TRBD1 (6 bases). Germline assignment: CDR1 SEHNR and CDR2 FQNEAQ (reference sequence). This CDR3 contains 14 residues. Trimming shortened V by 7 bases and J by 8 bases, and 18 bases separated the two germline ends.

V usage is TRBV12-3 or TRBV12-4 and J usage is TRBJ1-6; TRBD1 matches 8 bases. This CDR3 comprises 14 residues. V gave up 5 bases and J gave up 7 bases; unmatched junction bases: 4. The CDR3 protein is CASSPTGENSPLHF. The CDR3 region has the DNA TGTGCCAGCAGTCCGACAGGGGAAAATTCACCCCTCCACTTT.

This chain links TRBV20-1 with TRBJ2-4; D perhaps matches TRBD1 (6 bases). Germline V gene sequence: CDR1 DFQATT, CDR2 SNEGSKA (reference sequence). The CDR3 has 15 residues. V lost 1 base, J lost 2 bases, and 12 bases lay in between. CDR3 sequence: CSARGHREPKNIQYF. The CDR3 DNA reads as TGCAGTGCTAGAGGCCACAGGGAACCCAAAAACATTCAGTACTTC.

Only a few counts were recorded for this clonotype. The chain couples TRBV6-1 to TRBJ2-7, with D possibly being TRBD1 (6 bases). Germline-derived CDR1 and CDR2 are MNHNS and SASEGT. Trimming shortened V by 5 bases and J by 4 bases, and 9 bases separated the two germline ends. This CDR3 has 12 residues. In nucleotides, the CDR3 is TGTGCCAGCAGTTTGGACAGATACGAGCAGTACTTC. Protein: CASSLDRYEQYF.

This chain uses TRBV20-1 with TRBJ2-4, with D perhaps TRBD1 or TRBD2 (5 bases each). Germline V gene sequence: CDR1 DFQATT, CDR2 SNEGSKA (reference sequence). The V and J ends lost 5 bases and 13 bases respectively, with 21 bases between them. The CDR3 sequence is 13 residues long. The CDR3 bases are TGCAGTGCTGCCCCCGGCAGGGACCTTGCGCAGTACTTC. It encodes CSAAPGRDLAQYF.

This clonotype was seen at least ten times. This chain joins TRBV6-2 or TRBV6-3 and TRBJ2-7; TRBD2 agrees at 7 bases. The CDR3 is 12 amino acids. Germline CDR1 and CDR2: MNHEY and SVGEGT. Trimming at V came to 6 bases and at J to 2 bases, leaving 1 base not matched to a gene. The CDR3 DNA is TGTGCCAGCAGAGCGGGGCCCTACGAGCAGTACTTC. Translated, it gives CASRAGPYEQYF.

At least ten counts were recorded for this clonotype. The chain employs TRBV2 and TRBJ2-3; maybe TRBD1 (6 bases). Trimming cost V 6 bases and J 11 bases, with 15 bases left between them. Germline CDR1 reads SNHLY; CDR2 reads FYNNEI. There are 12 residues in the CDR3. The CDR3 DNA reads TGTGCCAGCAGCGCTCTCAAAGGGGGGCAGTATTTT. Translation: CASSALKGGQYF.

V gene TRBV6-2 or TRBV6-3 combines with J gene TRBJ2-2; D call uncertain. This CDR3 comprises 12 residues. Trimming removed 7 bases from V and 8 bases from J, with 11 bases in between. Germline V gene sequence: CDR1 MNHEY, CDR2 SVGEGT. CDR3 sequence (DNA): TGTGCCAGCACCCCCCTCGGTGGGGAGCTGTTTTTT. It translates to CASTPLGGELFF.

This clonotype was found many times. This sequence joins TRBV7-9 and TRBJ2-1, with TRBD2 as a possible D gene (5 bases). The germline V and J ends were trimmed by 4 bases and 6 bases, with 28 bases remaining between them. The CDR3 loop spans 19 amino acids. Germline assignment: CDR1 SEHNR and CDR2 FQNEAQ (reference sequence). The CDR3 here is CASSSPPGVSGRVGNEQFF. DNA of the CDR3: TGTGCCAGCAGCTCCCCCCCTGGGGTTTCGGGAAGGGTTGGCAATGAGCAGTTCTTC. Full variable domain (remainder filled in from reference TRBV7-9 and TRBJ2-1): DTGVSQNPRHKITKRGQNVTFRCDPISEHNRLYWYRQTLGQGPEFLTYFQNEAQLEKSRLLSDRFSAERPKGSFSTLEIQRTEQGDSAMYLCASSSPPGVSGRVGNEQFFGPGTRLTVL.

In this sample, this clonotype turned up a few times. V is TRBV7-2 and J is TRBJ2-2; D is undetermined. Germline CDR1 reads SGHTA; CDR2 reads FQGNSA. CDR3 length equals 17 residues. V was shortened by 5 bases and J by 2 bases, with 18 bases between the two germline ends. This CDR3 reads CASSPFAPTSNTGELFF. CDR3 nucleotide sequence: TGTGCCAGCAGCCCTTTTGCCCCGACCTCAAACACCGGGGAGCTGTTTTTT. Together with reference TRBV7-2 and TRBJ2-2, the CDR3 gives the full variable domain: GAGVSQSPSNKVTEKGKDVELRCDPISGHTALYWYRQSLGQGLEFLIYFQGNSAPDKSGLPSDRFSAERTGGSVSTLTIQRTQQEDSAVYLCASSPFAPTSNTGELFFGEGSRLTVL.

This clonotype was found many times. This rearrangement joins TRBV5-1 to TRBJ2-7; D assignment may be TRBD1 or TRBD2 (5 bases each). The CDR3 sequence is 14 residues long. Germline V gene sequence: CDR1 SGHRS, CDR2 YFSETQ. Trimming pared 4 bases from V and 0 bases from J, leaving 11 bases between. CDR3 bases: TGCGCCAGCAGCCCCGGGACGGCCTCCTACGAGCAGTACTTC. Residues: CASSPGTASYEQYF.

The genes are TRBV20-1 and TRBJ1-6; D not resolved. Trimming removed 3 bases at V and 5 bases at J, with 17 bases between. CDR3 length equals 16 residues. Germline V gene lookup returns CDR1 DFQATT and CDR2 SNEGSKA (reference sequence). CDR3: CSASDRQETNNSPLHF. CDR3 nucleotide sequence: TGCAGTGCTAGCGACCGACAAGAGACAAATAATTCACCCCTCCACTTT.

This clonotype was detected a few times. This chain uses TRBV7-3 with TRBJ2-3, with 7 bases that match TRBD1. The CDR3 totals 15 residues. V lost 9 bases to trimming and J lost 2 bases; unmatched junction nucleotides: 11. Germline V gene lookup returns CDR1 SGHTA and CDR2 FQGTGA. DNA of the CDR3: TGTGCCAGTAGATTGGGGCAGGGGGTCACAGATACGCAGTATTTT. Protein: CASRLGQGVTDTQYF. Drawing the rest from reference TRBV7-3 and TRBJ2-3, the complete variable domain is GAGVSQTPSNKVTEKGKYVELRCDPISGHTALYWYRQSLGQGPEFLIYFQGTGAADDSGLPNDRFFAVRPEGSVSTLKIQRTERGDSAVYLCASRLGQGVTDTQYFGPGTRLTVL.

This clonotype came up a few times. The rearrangement uses TRBV5-1 and TRBJ2-6; TRBD2 aligns across 11 bases. V shed 0 bases, J shed 0 bases, and the junction held 8 bases outside the gene matches. This CDR3 region has 20 residues. From germline, CDR1 is SGHRS and CDR2 YFSETQ. The CDR3 loop reads CASSLASSGRLSSGANVLTF. In nucleotides, the CDR3 is TGCGCCAGCAGCTTGGCGTCTAGCGGGAGGCTGAGCTCTGGGGCCAACGTCCTGACTTTC.

The table lists this clonotype with many counts. The rearrangement uses TRBV29-1 and TRBJ2-7, with TRBD2 matching 7 bases. CDR1 SQVTM and CDR2 ANQGSEA come from the germline V gene. CDR3 length equals 12 residues. Unmatched junction bases numbered 7, after V lost 7 bases and J lost 4 bases. CDR3 sequence: CSAGLLGYEQYF. CDR3 DNA sequence: TGCAGCGCGGGACTATTGGGATACGAGCAGTACTTC.

This clonotype was detected many times. The V and J genes are TRBV27 and TRBJ2-3, with a possible D match to TRBD2 (6 bases). The V end was cut by 7 bases, the J end by 1 base, with 9 bases between. Germline V lookup: CDR1 MNHEY, CDR2 SMNVEV (reference sequence). The CDR3 is made up of 13 amino acids. The CDR3 spells CASTKRGTDTQYF. The CDR3 DNA reads TGTGCCAGCACCAAGCGGGGCACAGATACGCAGTATTTT.

This clonotype was seen at least ten times. This sequence joins TRBV16 and TRBJ2-5; D not certain. The V gene's germline CDR1 is KGHSY and CDR2 FQNENV. This CDR3 contains 12 residues. V was clipped by 4 bases and J by 4 bases, with 7 bases between them. CDR3 sequence reads: CASSRKGETQYF. Written as DNA, the CDR3 is TGTGCCAGCAGCCGGAAGGGAGAGACCCAGTACTTC.

The chain joins TRBV20-1 to TRBJ2-1, with TRBD2 matching 10 bases. Per the germline V gene, CDR1 is DFQATT and CDR2 is SNEGSKA (reference sequence). With 6 bases clipped from V and 0 bases from J, the junction kept 14 bases outside the gene matches. This CDR3 is 18 amino acids long. The CDR3 here is CSAPHSLAGASSYNEQFF. DNA of the CDR3: TGCAGTGCCCCCCACTCCCTAGCGGGAGCAAGCTCCTACAATGAGCAGTTCTTC.

The chain joins TRBV20-1 to TRBJ1-6, with D uncertain. Germline CDR1 reads DFQATT; CDR2 reads SNEGSKA (reference sequence). Trimming removed 2 bases at V and 6 bases at J, with 11 bases between. The CDR3 is made up of 14 amino acids. The CDR3 DNA reads as TGCAGTGCTAGATTCGCCCAGCGTAATTCACCCCTCCACTTT. Encoded protein: CSARFAQRNSPLHF.

The chain is built from TRBV11-2 and TRBJ1-4; D unclear. There are 17 residues in the CDR3. Trimming took 0 bases from V and 0 from J, leaving 11 bases between them. Germline V CDR1 and CDR2: SGHAT, FQNNGV. As DNA, the CDR3 is TGTGCCAGCAGCTTAGATCAACCTTGGACAACTAATGAAAAACTGTTTTTT. Translated: CASSLDQPWTTNEKLFF.